A selection of T cell receptor beta chains follows, all from one sample in a study of spatial heterogeneity in lung cancer. TCRdb recomputed calls from the 5' RACE reads with MiXCR, one row per CDR3 protein. The sample includes about 6,600 distinct CDR3 sequences, 15% to 20% of them seen just once. Sequences were derived from normal lung tissue next to the tumor, sampled at surgery. The source is a male donor with early-stage non-small cell lung cancer. Both conserved end residues are part of each CDR3. A D gene is named only where the DNA matches it firmly. Clone size is stated in some rows and not others, as once, few, many or a class when expanded.

TRBJ2-1,-,TRBV20-1,few,TGCAGTGCTAGTCCCGCGACAGGCCGAGGGCAGTTCTTC,CSASPATGRGQFF
TRBJ2-7,TRBD2,TRBV30,many,TGTGCCTGGACCGGGACTAGCAGAAGAGGCGAGCAGTACTTC,CAWTGTSRRGEQYF
TRBJ2-2,-,TRBV20-1,medium-sized,TGCAGTGCTAGAGATGGGTCCTCGAACACCGGGGAGCTGTTTTTT,CSARDGSSNTGELFF
TRBJ1-5,-,TRBV9,many,TGTGCCAGTACTCCCGACAGGCATAGCAATCAGCCCCAGCATTTT,CASTPDRHSNQPQHF
TRBJ2-1,TRBD2,TRBV7-7,few,TGTGCCAGCAGCTTAAGGCGGGAGGGGTACGAGCAGTTCTTC,CASSLRREGYEQFF
TRBJ2-7,-,TRBV18,medium-sized,TGTGCCAGCTCACCACCGGGACCCGGAGCCTACGAGCAGTACTTC,CASSPPGPGAYEQYF
TRBJ2-2,-,TRBV5-1,medium-sized,TGCGCCAGCCAGAAGGACATTACCGGGGAGCTGTTTTTT,CASQKDITGELFF
TRBJ1-4,-,TRBV29-1,few,TGCAGCGTTCGGGACGGACGGAACCCTAATGAAAAACTGTTTTTT,CSVRDGRNPNEKLFF
TRBJ1-1,TRBD1,TRBV28,medium-sized,TGTGCCAGCAACCAAGGGGGCGAAGGGGAAGCTTTCTTT,CASNQGGEGEAFF
TRBJ1-5,-,TRBV20-1,few,TGCAGTGCTAACTCCCGGGCCCAGTATCAGCCCCAGCATTTT,CSANSRAQYQPQHF
TRBJ2-2,-,TRBV5-1,few,TGCGCCAGCAGCTTGGGGGATAGTAACACCGGGGAGCTGTTTTTT,CASSLGDSNTGELFF
TRBJ2-2,TRBD2,TRBV19,few,TGTGCCAGTAGTATTCTAGCGGCGAACACCGGGGAGCTGTTTTTT,CASSILAANTGELFF
TRBJ2-5,-,TRBV27,-,TGTGCCAGCAGCACGCCGCAGGGGAGCGGTGGGGAGACCCAGTACTTC,CASSTPQGSGGETQYF
TRBJ2-1,TRBD1,TRBV7-6,few,TGTGCCAGCAGCTTAATCGGGACAGGGGACAATGAGCAGTTCTTC,CASSLIGTGDNEQFF
TRBJ2-1,TRBD2,TRBV24-1,few,TGTGCCACCAGTGACTCTGGACTAGCGGGAGGGGGCTACAATGAGCAGTTCTTC,CATSDSGLAGGGYNEQFF
TRBJ2-3,-,TRBV28,-,TGTGCCAGCAGTCCCGCGGGCCCTACGTATGCGCAGTATTTT,CASSPAGPTYAQYF
TRBJ2-2,TRBD2,TRBV4-2,few,TGTGCCAGCAGCCAAGTCGCGGGAGGGTGGAACACCGGGGAGCTGTTTTTT,CASSQVAGGWNTGELFF
TRBJ2-3,-,TRBV7-8,few,TGTGCCAGCAGCTTAGAGGTGGGAACAGATACGCAGTATTTT,CASSLEVGTDTQYF
TRBJ2-1,TRBD1,TRBV6-5,few,TGTGCCAGCAGCACCGACAGGGACAATGAGCAGTTCTTC,CASSTDRDNEQFF
TRBJ2-1,-,TRBV29-1,-,TGCAGCGTTGGACTGGGCTACAATGAGCAGTTCTTC,CSVGLGYNEQFF
TRBJ2-3,-,TRBV19,-,TGTGCCAGTAGTAGGCAAGGGTCCACAGATACGCAGTATTTT,CASSRQGSTDTQYF
TRBJ2-7,TRBD2,TRBV28,-,TGTGCCAGCAGTTTTTTTTCTGTAACTCAGCTAATTAGCGGGAGGGACTACGAGCAGTACTTC,CASSFFSVTQLISGRDYEQYF
TRBJ2-3,-,TRBV19,many,TGTGCCAGTAGTATGGGGGATACGCAGTATTTT,CASSMGDTQYF